This T cell receptor (beta chain) was documented in a study of CD8 T cells in ankylosing spondylitis. This clonotype was found many times. This CDR3 is built from 14 residues. Germline lookup yields CDR1 KGHDR and CDR2 SFDVKD. The trim removed 6 bases at V and 6 bases at J, leaving 5 bases unmatched. TCRdb processed the 5' RACE reads anew with MiXCR; each CDR3 protein has one entry. This table holds roughly 230,000 distinct CDR3 sequences, under 8.5% found once. Input material: blood, either unsorted or a sorted T cell fraction (not recorded which). J is TRBJ2-1 and V is TRBV24-1; 9 nucleotides align to TRBD1. This sequence originates from a female donor with ankylosing spondylitis or in good health (not recorded which). For the CDR3, the DNA is TGTGCCACCAGTCCGGGACAGGGACTCAATGAGCAGTTCTTC. This gives the protein CATSPGQGLNEQFF.